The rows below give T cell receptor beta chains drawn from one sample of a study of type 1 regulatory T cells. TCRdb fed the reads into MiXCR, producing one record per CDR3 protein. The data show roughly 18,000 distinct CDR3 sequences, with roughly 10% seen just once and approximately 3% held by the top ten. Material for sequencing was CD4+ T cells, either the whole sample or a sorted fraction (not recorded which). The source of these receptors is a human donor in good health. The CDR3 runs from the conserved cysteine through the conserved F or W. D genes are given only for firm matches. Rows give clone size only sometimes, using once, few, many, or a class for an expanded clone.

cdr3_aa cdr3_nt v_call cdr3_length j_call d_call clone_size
CASSPSGGEQFF TGTGCCAGTAGTCCCTCGGGCGGAGAGCAGTTCTTC TRBV19 12 TRBJ2-1 . .
CASSFAEQETQYF TGTGCCAGCAGCTTTGCGGAACAAGAGACCCAGTACTTC TRBV7-6 13 TRBJ2-5 . many
CASRQTGARNQPQHF TGTGCCAGCAGACAGACGGGGGCGCGGAATCAGCCCCAGCATTTT TRBV5-5 15 TRBJ1-5 . many
CASSLRAAAGEYSSYEQYF TGCGCCAGCAGCTTGAGAGCGGCAGCCGGGGAGTATTCGTCCTACGAGCAGTACTTC TRBV5-1 19 TRBJ2-7 . .
CAWNRGSGNQPQHF TGTGCCTGGAATCGTGGCAGCGGCAATCAGCCCCAGCATTTT TRBV30 14 TRBJ1-5 . few
CASNRGSSDTEAFF TGCGCCAGCAACCGGGGGAGTAGTGACACTGAAGCTTTCTTT TRBV5-1 14 TRBJ1-1 . few
CASSQARGNTEAFF TGTGCCAGCAGCCAAGCCAGGGGGAACACTGAAGCTTTCTTT TRBV4-2 14 TRBJ1-1 . many
CASSTGVHRNTIYF TGTGCCAGCAGTACAGGGGTTCACAGAAACACCATATATTTT TRBV28 14 TRBJ1-3 TRBD1 many
CATQLTNTGELFF TGTGCCACTCAATTAACGAACACCGGGGAGCTGTTTTTT TRBV19 13 TRBJ2-2 . few
CASSPGLDAYNEQFF TGCGCCAGCAGCCCGGGACTAGACGCGTACAATGAGCAGTTCTTC TRBV5-1 15 TRBJ2-1 TRBD2 many
CSVEVLAKNIQYF TGCAGCGTTGAGGTCCTAGCCAAAAACATTCAGTACTTC TRBV29-1 13 TRBJ2-4 . few
CASSGPSGNTIYF TGTGCCAGCTCAGGGCCCTCTGGAAACACCATATATTTT TRBV18 13 TRBJ1-3 . many
CASSLGAGGKSYEQYF TGCGCCAGCAGCTTGGGAGCGGGAGGAAAAAGCTACGAGCAGTACTTC TRBV5-1 16 TRBJ2-7 TRBD2 many
CASSPKPPGQPTPNF TGTGCCAGCAGTCCCAAACCACCGGGACAGCCGACGCCTAACTTC TRBV12-3/TRBV12-4 15 TRBJ2-7 TRBD1 many
CASSPADGNTIYF TGTGCCAGCTCACCGGCGGACGGAAACACCATATATTTT TRBV18 13 TRBJ1-3 . .
CASRTPGTTGELFF TGTGCCAGCAGAACTCCCGGAACCACCGGGGAGCTGTTTTTT TRBV7-2 14 TRBJ2-2 . many
CATGTTGPYEQYF TGTGCCACCGGAACGACAGGTCCCTACGAGCAGTACTTC TRBV15 13 TRBJ2-7 . many
CASSLDPGQANTEAFF TGCGCCAGCAGCTTGGACCCGGGACAGGCAAACACTGAAGCTTTCTTT TRBV5-1 16 TRBJ1-1 TRBD1 many
CSAERAASSQETQYF TGCAGTGCGGAGAGGGCGGCAAGTTCCCAAGAGACCCAGTACTTC TRBV20-1 15 TRBJ2-5 . many
CASSLEVGGRSTDTQYF TGCGCCAGCAGCTTGGAAGTTGGAGGGAGGAGCACAGATACGCAGTATTTT TRBV5-1 17 TRBJ2-3 . .
CASSQGGRALDEQYF TGCGCCAGCAGCCAAGGCGGGAGGGCCTTAGACGAGCAGTACTTC TRBV4-3 15 TRBJ2-7 TRBD2 many
CASSLLQGNNEQFF TGTGCCAGCAGCCTCTTGCAGGGGAACAATGAGCAGTTCTTC TRBV9 14 TRBJ2-1 . medium-sized
CSAEGFQDTGELFF TGCAGTGCCGAGGGTTTTCAGGACACCGGGGAGCTGTTTTTT TRBV20-1 14 TRBJ2-2 . many
CASSLNGAGTTEQFF TGTGCCAGCAGCTTAAATGGGGCTGGGACTACTGAGCAGTTCTTC TRBV7-3 15 TRBJ2-1 TRBD2 .
CASSYRDKTGNNQPQHF TGTGCCAGCAGTTACCGAGACAAGACAGGTAATAATCAGCCCCAGCATTTT TRBV6-6 17 TRBJ1-5 . many
CSARDRRWYTRKATRETQYF TGCAGTGCTAGAGATCGTCGGTGGTATACCCGTAAGGCCACTCGAGAGACCCAGTACTTC TRBV20-1 20 TRBJ2-5 . few
CASSLEGHNTGELFF TGTGCCAGCAGCTTAGAGGGACACAACACCGGGGAGCTGTTTTTT TRBV7-6 15 TRBJ2-2 . many
CASSPGTSGNTGELFF TGCGCCAGCAGCCCCGGGACTAGCGGGAACACCGGGGAGCTGTTTTTT TRBV5-1 16 TRBJ2-2 TRBD2 .
CASSPRTGGGTEAFF TGCGCCAGCAGCCCGAGGACAGGGGGCGGCACTGAAGCTTTCTTT TRBV5-1 15 TRBJ1-1 TRBD1 few
CASSDGLQETQYF TGCGCCAGCAGCGACGGCCTTCAAGAGACCCAGTACTTC TRBV5-1 13 TRBJ2-5 . .
CASSLRDREDGYTF TGTGCCAGCAGCTTACGGGACAGGGAGGATGGCTACACCTTC TRBV7-8 14 TRBJ1-2 TRBD1 many
CASSLGVERVRIQYF TGTGCCAGCAGCTTAGGAGTGGAGCGAGTTCGAATTCAGTACTTC TRBV7-2 15 TRBJ2-4 . .
CASRNRWQGFVNEQFF TGTGCCAGCAGGAACCGGTGGCAGGGTTTCGTCAATGAGCAGTTCTTC TRBV27 16 TRBJ2-1 . many
CAWSVTLKNTEAFF TGTGCCTGGAGTGTAACACTGAAGAACACTGAAGCTTTCTTT TRBV30 14 TRBJ1-1 . few
CASSPPETYEQYF TGCGCCAGCAGCCCCCCTGAGACCTACGAGCAGTACTTC TRBV5-1 13 TRBJ2-7 . many
CASSLEGAADTQYF TGCGCCAGCAGCTTGGAAGGTGCCGCAGATACGCAGTATTTT TRBV5-1 14 TRBJ2-3 . many
CASRVNFPTLDNEQFF TGTGCCAGCAGGGTTAATTTTCCCACCTTAGACAATGAGCAGTTCTTC TRBV12-3/TRBV12-4 16 TRBJ2-1 . .
CSAGTDYGYTF TGCAGTGCCGGGACAGACTATGGCTACACCTTC TRBV20-1 11 TRBJ1-2 TRBD1 many
CASSPRDRGPQPQHF TGTGCCAGTAGTCCGAGGGACAGGGGACCTCAGCCCCAGCATTTT TRBV19 15 TRBJ1-5 TRBD1 .
CASSPSAGVVSEQFF TGTGCCAGCTCACCGTCTGCAGGGGTTGTCAGTGAGCAGTTCTTC TRBV18 15 TRBJ2-1 . few
CASSPTSVSYNEQFF TGTGCCAGCTCACCCACTAGCGTTTCCTACAATGAGCAGTTCTTC TRBV18 15 TRBJ2-1 TRBD2 many